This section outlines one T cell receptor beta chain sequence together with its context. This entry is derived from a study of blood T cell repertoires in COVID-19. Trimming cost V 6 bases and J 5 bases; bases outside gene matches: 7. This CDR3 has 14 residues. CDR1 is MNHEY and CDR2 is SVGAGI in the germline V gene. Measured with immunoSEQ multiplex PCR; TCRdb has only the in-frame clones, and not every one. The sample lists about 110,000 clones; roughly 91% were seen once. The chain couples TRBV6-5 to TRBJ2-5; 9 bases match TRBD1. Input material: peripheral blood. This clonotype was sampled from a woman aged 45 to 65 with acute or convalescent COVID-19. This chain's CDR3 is CASSYRGLGETQYF. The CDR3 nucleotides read TGTGCCAGCAGCTACAGGGGGCTAGGGGAGACCCAGTACTTC.